These T cell receptor beta chains were read from a single sample in a study of patients and donors after allogeneic stem cell transplantation. TCRdb reanalysed the RT-PCR reads using MiXCR and keeps one entry per CDR3 protein. The sample records about a million distinct CDR3 sequences, roughly 17% being singletons. Sequenced sample: blood, either unsorted or a sorted T cell fraction (not recorded which). The receptor set was obtained from a human donor who was either an allogeneic HSCT recipient or a stem cell or donor lymphocyte infusion donor (not recorded which). It is not recorded whose cells these are; they may come from a transplant donor. Both conserved end residues are part of each CDR3. D genes are given only for firm matches. Only some rows state a clone size, as once, few, many or a class for expanded clones.

>TRBV5-1|TRBJ1-2|NA|NA
TGCGCCAGCAGCTTGAACCCGGAGGGAGGCTACACCTTC
CASSLNPEGGYTF
>TRBV9|TRBJ1-4|NA|NA
TGTGCCAGCAGCGTAGGTGACAGTCGGGCTGAAAAACTGTTTTTT
CASSVGDSRAEKLFF
>TRBV20-1|TRBJ2-1|NA|NA
TGCAGTGCCCCGCATTCTGATCGGGCCTACAATGAGCAGTTCTTC
CSAPHSDRAYNEQFF
>TRBV7-9|TRBJ2-7|NA|NA
TGTGCCAGCTCACAGCGGGCAGGGGTAAGGTACGAGCAGTACTTC
CASSQRAGVRYEQYF
>TRBV9|TRBJ2-3|NA|few
TGTGCCAGCAGCGCGACCCAAGATACGCAGTATTTT
CASSATQDTQYF
>TRBV2|TRBJ1-4|NA|NA
TGTGCCAGCAGTGGCGGCGCTACCTTCGAAAAACTGTTTTTT
CASSGGATFEKLFF
>TRBV14|TRBJ1-1|NA|few
TGTGCCAGCAGTTATACCCCTTTGTTACAGGTCTACACTGAAGCTTTCTTT
CASSYTPLLQVYTEAFF
>TRBV5-1|TRBJ2-6|NA|NA
TGCGCCAGCAGCTTGGAACGAGTGGGGGCATTCGTTGACCTGACTTTC
CASSLERVGAFVDLTF
>TRBV5-1|TRBJ2-3|NA|NA
TGCGCCAGCAGCTTATCGGACGGTAGAACAGATACGCAGTATTTT
CASSLSDGRTDTQYF
>TRBV25-1|TRBJ1-6|NA|NA
TGTGCCAGCGGTGTCCTCTCCTATAATTCACCCCTCCACTTT
CASGVLSYNSPLHF
>TRBV2|TRBJ1-2|NA|many
TGTGCCAGCAGTGTGATAAAGGGGGACGGCTACACCTTC
CASSVIKGDGYTF
>TRBV28|TRBJ2-6|NA|few
TGTGCAGTTACTGTTTCTGGGGCCAACGTCCTGACTTTC
CAVTVSGANVLTF
>TRBV25-1|TRBJ2-3|TRBD2|NA
TGTGCCAGCAGTAGCACGGGAGGGGTAACGCAGTATTTT
CASSSTGGVTQYF
>TRBV20-1|TRBJ2-1|NA|NA
TGCAGTGCTAGTCGGGCCGCGGCAGGGAGGAATGAGCAGTTCTTC
CSASRAAAGRNEQFF
>TRBV7-2|TRBJ2-3|NA|NA
TGTGCCAGCAGCGTGAGACAGCCCGAGCCTAGCACAGATACGCAGTATTTT
CASSVRQPEPSTDTQYF
>TRBV11-1|TRBJ2-1|NA|few
TGTGCCAGCAGCTTAGACCTAGGAAGGTTGAGTGAGCAGTTCTTC
CASSLDLGRLSEQFF
>TRBV5-1|TRBJ2-2|TRBD2|NA
TGCGCCAGCAGGTATTTGAGCGGGAGCCGGGTCACCGGGGAGCTGTTTTTT
CASRYLSGSRVTGELFF
>TRBV5-1|TRBJ2-7|NA|few
TGCGCCAGCAGCTTTAGGAGGGGGGACGAGCAGTACTTC
CASSFRRGDEQYF
>TRBV7-9|TRBJ2-6|NA|few
TGTGCCAGCAGCTTAGCCGAATCTGGGGCCAACGTCCTGACTTTC
CASSLAESGANVLTF
>TRBV20-1|TRBJ1-2|NA|NA
TGCAGTGCCAACAGAAACGACAACTATGGCTACACCTTC
CSANRNDNYGYTF
>TRBV7-2|TRBJ2-1|TRBD2|NA
TGTGCCAGCAGCTTAGGGCCCGCGCCGGGGAGGGATGAGCAGTTCTTC
CASSLGPAPGRDEQFF
>TRBV24-1|TRBJ2-3|TRBD2|NA
TGTGCCACCAGTGCTACGGGACTAGCGGGAAGGCACACAGATACGCAGTATTTT
CATSATGLAGRHTDTQYF
>TRBV20-1|TRBJ2-7|TRBD1|NA
TGCAGTGCTAGAGTACAGGGGGATCCCTACGAGCAGTACTTC
CSARVQGDPYEQYF
>TRBV5-1|TRBJ2-7|NA|many
TGCGCCAGCAGACAAGGGTGGGAGCAGTACTTC
CASRQGWEQYF
>TRBV19|TRBJ1-1|NA|NA
TGTGCCAGTAGTTGGGGGGGCCAAGAAGCTTTCTTT
CASSWGGQEAFF
>TRBV20-1|TRBJ1-1|TRBD1|few
TGCAGTGCCCACAGGGGCACCCGAGCTCCCATGAACACTGAAGCTTTCTTT
CSAHRGTRAPMNTEAFF
>TRBV12-3/TRBV12-4|TRBJ2-7|NA|many
TGTGCCAGCAGGCCCCCCGGGGGAATCGAGCAGTACTTC
CASRPPGGIEQYF
>TRBV12-3/TRBV12-4|TRBJ2-7|TRBD2|many
TGTGCCAGCAGTCGACTAGCGGGAGCAAACGAGCAGTACTTC
CASSRLAGANEQYF
>TRBV2|TRBJ1-5|NA|NA
TGTGCCAGCAGTGTTAGCGCGCTGGCTCAGCCCCAGCATTTT
CASSVSALAQPQHF
>TRBV5-5|TRBJ2-7|NA|NA
TGTGCCAGCAGCTTGGAGGGCTGGGGCTACGAGCAGTACTTC
CASSLEGWGYEQYF
>TRBV20-1|TRBJ2-3|TRBD2|few
TGCAGTGCTATAAGACTAGCGGGGAACACAGATACGCAGTATTTT
CSAIRLAGNTDTQYF
>TRBV24-1|TRBJ2-5|TRBD2|NA
TGTGCCACCGGGACTAGCGGGATAGAGACCCAGTACTTC
CATGTSGIETQYF
>TRBV4-3|TRBJ2-1|NA|few
TGCGCCAGCAGCCAAGGGGCGGCCCTACGGGGGAGCTCCTACAATGAGCAGTTCTTC
CASSQGAALRGSSYNEQFF
>TRBV11-2|TRBJ1-2|NA|NA
TGTGCCAGCAGCTTAGGGTCAGGGATGGTGGCTAACTATGGCTACACCTTC
CASSLGSGMVANYGYTF
>TRBV6-1|TRBJ2-1|TRBD1|NA
TGTGCCAGCCAAGACAGGGGTTCAGGCAATGAGCAGTTCTTC
CASQDRGSGNEQFF
>TRBV5-1|TRBJ2-1|TRBD2|many
TGCGCCAGCAGCTACGGGGGGATTTACAATGAGCAGTTCTTC
CASSYGGIYNEQFF
>TRBV27|TRBJ2-2|NA|NA
TGTGCCAGCAGTAAACACACCGGGGAGCTGTTTTTT
CASSKHTGELFF
>TRBV6-4|TRBJ1-4|NA|many
TGTGCCAGCAGCCTAACCGGACGGACAACTAATGAAAAACTGTTTTTT
CASSLTGRTTNEKLFF
>TRBV6-2/TRBV6-3|TRBJ2-1|TRBD2|many
TGTGCCAGCAGTTACGAGGCGGGAGGGTCCCATGAGCAGTTCTTC
CASSYEAGGSHEQFF
>TRBV12-3/TRBV12-4|TRBJ1-2|TRBD1|NA
TGTGCCAGCAGTCTCGACAGGGTGATCCATGGCTACACCTTC
CASSLDRVIHGYTF
>TRBV11-1|TRBJ2-3|TRBD1|few
TGTGCCAGCAGCCGATCTACAGGGGAGGATACGCAGTATTTT
CASSRSTGEDTQYF
>TRBV6-6|TRBJ2-2|NA|NA
TGTGCCAGCGCCGAGGGGAACCGGGAGCTGTTTTTT
CASAEGNRELFF
>TRBV13|TRBJ1-1|NA|few
TGTGCCAGCAGCTTTCCAGGTCCGAACACTGAAGCTTTCTTT
CASSFPGPNTEAFF
>TRBV16|TRBJ2-1|NA|many
TGTGCCAGCAGCCCGACGAACTACAATGAGCAGTTCTTC
CASSPTNYNEQFF
>TRBV6-2/TRBV6-3|TRBJ2-7|NA|few
TGTGCCAGCCAGGGGAGGGGCAACCCCTACGAGCAGTACTTC
CASQGRGNPYEQYF
>TRBV12-5|TRBJ2-1|NA|NA
TGTGCTAGTGGTTTGGGTTACAATGAGCAGTTCTTC
CASGLGYNEQFF
>TRBV6-1|TRBJ1-5|NA|few
TGTGCCAGCAGCAAGGTGTTTGGGGCAGAGAGTTGGCATTTT
CASSKVFGAESWHF
>TRBV4-1|TRBJ2-7|TRBD2|NA
TGCGCCAGCAGCCAAGGAACTAGCGGAGCCTACGAGCAGTACTTC
CASSQGTSGAYEQYF
>TRBV10-3|TRBJ2-5|NA|NA
TGTGCCACAGCTGACAGTTCCCGAGAGACCCAGTACTTC
CATADSSRETQYF
>TRBV20-1|TRBJ1-5|NA|few
TGCAGTGCTAGACAGGGAGTTATAAGCAATCAGCCCCAGCATTTT
CSARQGVISNQPQHF
>TRBV5-1|TRBJ2-1|TRBD2|NA
TGCGCCAGCAGCACGGGACTAGCGGACTACAATGAGCAGTTCTTC
CASSTGLADYNEQFF
>TRBV11-2|TRBJ2-1|TRBD2|NA
TGTGCCAGCAGCTTAGAGTCTAGCGGGGTAAGCTCCTACAATGAGCAGTTCTTC
CASSLESSGVSSYNEQFF
>TRBV3-1|TRBJ2-1|TRBD2|few
TGTGCCAGCAGCCAGCCACGGACTAGCGGGAGCAATGAGCAGTTCTTC
CASSQPRTSGSNEQFF
>TRBV4-1|TRBJ1-4|NA|NA
TGCGCCAGCAGACTCACTCGGGAGGCCGGGAATGAAAAACTGTTTTTT
CASRLTREAGNEKLFF
>TRBV6-5|TRBJ2-6|NA|NA
TGTGCCAGCAGTTACCAGGGTTCAGGGGCCAACGTCCTGACTTTC
CASSYQGSGANVLTF
>TRBV6-1|TRBJ1-1|NA|NA
TGTGCCAGCACCCCCGGACGCGGAAAGGTGGCTGAAGCTTTCTTT
CASTPGRGKVAEAFF
>TRBV5-1|TRBJ2-1|TRBD2|NA
TGCGCCAGCAGCTTGTGTCAAATACCGGGACTATGCGATGAGCAGTTCTTC
CASSLCQIPGLCDEQFF
>TRBV12-3/TRBV12-4|TRBJ1-6|NA|few
TGTGCCAGCAGACCGTCGGTAAATTCACCCCTCCACTTT
CASRPSVNSPLHF
>TRBV11-3|TRBJ1-5|TRBD1|few
TGTGCCAGCAGCCAGACAGGGACGCAGCCCCAGCATTTT
CASSQTGTQPQHF